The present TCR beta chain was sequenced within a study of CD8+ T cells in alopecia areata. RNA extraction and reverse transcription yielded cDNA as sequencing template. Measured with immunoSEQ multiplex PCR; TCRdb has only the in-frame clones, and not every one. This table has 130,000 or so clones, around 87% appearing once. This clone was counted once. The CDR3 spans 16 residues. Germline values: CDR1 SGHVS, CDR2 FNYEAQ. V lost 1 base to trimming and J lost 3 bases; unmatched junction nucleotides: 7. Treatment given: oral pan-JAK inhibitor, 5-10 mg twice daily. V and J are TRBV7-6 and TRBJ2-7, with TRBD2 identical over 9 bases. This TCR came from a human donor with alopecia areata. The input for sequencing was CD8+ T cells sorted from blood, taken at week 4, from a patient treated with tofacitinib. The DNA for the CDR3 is TGTGCCAGCAGCTTAGTGGCTAGCGGGGCAATCTACGAGCAGTACTTC. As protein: CASSLVASGAIYEQYF. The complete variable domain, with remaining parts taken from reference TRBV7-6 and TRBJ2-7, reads GAGVSQSPRYKVTKRGQDVALRCDPISGHVSLYWYRQALGQGPEFLTYFNYEAQQDKSGLPNDRFSAERPEGSISTLTIQRTEQRDSAMYRCASSLVASGAIYEQYFGPGTRLTVT.